Following are 18 T cell receptor beta chains from one sample sequenced in a study of blood T cells in healthy people across ages. The second PCR ran roughly 7 to 12 cycles with a sample-barcoded 5' primer and J-beta primers. MiXCR, applied by TCRdb to the 5' RACE reads, yields one record per CDR3 protein. The table includes roughly 930,000 distinct CDR3 sequences, roughly 43% detected once. Material for sequencing was blood. These receptors were obtained from a man aged 25-45 years in good health.

The gene calls are TRBV5-1 and TRBJ2-3; TRBD2 might be the D (6 bases). Per the germline V gene, CDR1 is SGHRS and CDR2 is YFSETQ. Trimming took 4 bases from V and 2 from J, leaving 17 bases between them. The CDR3 has 16 residues. CDR3 loop: CASSPVGGDLTDTQYF. The DNA of the CDR3 is TGCGCCAGCAGCCCGGTCGGGGGAGACCTCACAGATACGCAGTATTTT.

This clonotype was seen more than once but under ten times. The genes are TRBV7-9 and TRBJ1-2; D uncertain. V was trimmed by 0 bases and J by 6 bases, leaving 8 bases between them. The CDR3 spans 13 residues. Germline values: CDR1 SEHNR, CDR2 FQNEAQ (reference sequence). The CDR3 here is CASSLAGTNGYTF. CDR3 coding DNA: TGTGCCAGCAGCTTAGCGGGCACAAATGGCTACACCTTC.

This clonotype has only a few counts. This chain uses TRBV5-1 with TRBJ2-3; D may correspond to TRBD1 or TRBD2 (5 bases each). Germline CDR1 SGHRS, CDR2 YFSETQ. With 4 bases removed from V and 6 bases from J, the gap between germline ends came to 15 bases. The CDR3 consists of 14 residues. The CDR3 sequence: CASSPSRGDDTQYF. Here the CDR3 DNA reads TGCGCCAGCAGCCCATCGAGGGGTGATGATACGCAGTATTTT. The complete variable domain, with remaining parts taken from reference TRBV5-1 and TRBJ2-3, reads KAGVTQTPRYLIKTRGQQVTLSCSPISGHRSVSWYQQTPGQGLQFLFEYFSETQRNKGNFPGRFSGRQFSNSRSEMNVSTLELGDSALYLCASSPSRGDDTQYFGPGTRLTVL.

This clonotype was recorded many times. The chain links TRBV29-1 to TRBJ2-7, with 8 bases fitting TRBD2. CDR1 and CDR2 from the germline V gene are SQVTM and ANQGSEA. V lost 6 bases and J lost 2; bases outside the gene matches: 6. The CDR3 covers 13 residues. CDR3 sequence (DNA): TGCAGCGTAGGACTAGCTGGGGCCTACGAGCAGTACTTC. Residues: CSVGLAGAYEQYF.

This clonotype was observed a handful of times. The chain couples TRBV4-3 to TRBJ2-1; no clear D gene. With 0 bases removed from V and 0 bases from J, the gap between germline ends came to 6 bases. The CDR3 length is 15 residues. Germline-derived CDR1 and CDR2 are LGHNA and YSLEER. CDR3 nucleotides: TGCGCCAGCAGCCAAGAGGTGAGCTCCTACAATGAGCAGTTCTTC. Residues: CASSQEVSSYNEQFF.

The rearrangement uses TRBV20-1 and TRBJ2-7; tentative D call: TRBD1 (6 bases). The germline V gene encodes CDR1 DFQATT and CDR2 SNEGSKA (reference sequence). V was cut by 3 bases and J by 6 bases, with 18 bases left in between. This CDR3 has 14 residues. CDR3 sequence: CSARSYTGPLEQYF. The CDR3 coding sequence is TGCAGTGCTAGGAGTTATACAGGGCCTCTCGAGCAGTACTTC.

This clonotype was detected a few times. CDR3 in amino acids: CASSRQSQETQYF. The CDR3 coding sequence is TGTGCCAGCAGTCGACAGAGCCAAGAGACCCAGTACTTC. The gene calls are TRBV28 and TRBJ2-5; weak D call: TRBD1 (5 bases). Deletions cut 5 bases from V and 1 base from J, with 8 bases between. The germline V gene has CDR1 MDHEN and CDR2 SYDVKM. The CDR3 runs to 13 residues.

The chain uses TRBV20-1 and TRBJ2-3; TRBD2 matches at 12 bases. There are 15 residues in the CDR3. The V segment lost 5 bases and the J segment 3 bases; nucleotides outside the gene matches: 6. The germline V gene has CDR1 DFQATT and CDR2 SNEGSKA (reference sequence). The CDR3 DNA is TGCAGTGCTTTTTCTAGCGGGGGGGCGACAGATACGCAGTATTTT. This sequence encodes CSAFSSGGATDTQYF.

This clonotype appeared a few times. The chain combines TRBV5-1 with TRBJ2-1; possible D gene TRBD1, 6 bases. The germline CDR1 and CDR2 sequences are SGHRS and YFSETQ. V was cut by 5 bases and J by 6 bases, with 15 bases left in between. This CDR3 spans 14 amino acids. CDR3 amino acids: CASSRGQFPNEQFF. The CDR3 DNA reads as TGCGCCAGCAGTCGCGGACAGTTTCCCAATGAGCAGTTCTTC.

For this clonotype: A read error may explain this, as a much larger clone is one base away. The chain couples TRBV4-2 to TRBJ1-5, with D unclear. CDR1 LGHNA and CDR2 YNFKEQ come from the germline V gene. The CDR3 consists of 14 residues. The CDR3 sequence: CTSSQDLLNQPQHF. CDR3 in DNA: TGTACCAGCAGCCAAGATCTACTTAATCAGCCCCAGCATTTT.

The chain links TRBV9 to TRBJ2-5, with a tentative D call TRBD2 (6 bases). Trimming removed 3 bases from V and 4 bases from J, with 13 bases in between. CDR1 SGDLS and CDR2 YYNGEE come from the germline V gene. The CDR3 sequence is 14 residues long. CDR3 region: CASSDYLGGETQYF. The CDR3 DNA is TGTGCCAGCAGCGACTATCTCGGGGGAGAGACCCAGTACTTC. Supplemented by reference TRBV9 and TRBJ2-5, the full variable domain reads DSGVTQTPKHLITATGQRVTLRCSPRSGDLSVYWYQQSLDQGLQFLIQYYNGEERAKGNILERFSAQQFPDLHSELNLSSLELGDSALYFCASSDYLGGETQYFGPGTRLLVL.

The chain links TRBV4-1 to TRBJ2-4, with D maybe TRBD1 (5 bases). The end of the DNA is better explained by TRBJ2-7, so the J call may be wrong. The CDR3 is 15 amino acids. In germline, CDR1 is MGHRA, CDR2 YSYEKL. As DNA, the CDR3 is TGCGCCAGCAGCCAAGATAGGGGCAATTTGTACGAGCAGTACTTC. Translation gives CASSQDRGNLYEQYF.

The V and J genes are TRBV12-3 or TRBV12-4 and TRBJ2-3, with D possibly being TRBD1 (6 bases). The ends were cut back, 3 bases at V and 6 bases at J, with 13 bases in the middle. The CDR3 covers 14 residues. CDR3 coding DNA: TGTGCCAGCAGTTTCAGGGTCAGGGGCGATACGCAGTATTTT. Translating it yields CASSFRVRGDTQYF.

This sequence joins TRBV20-1 and TRBJ2-3; 9 nucleotides line up with TRBD2. CDR1 is DFQATT, CDR2 SNEGSKA, per germline (reference sequence). The V and J ends lost 6 bases and 0 bases, in that order; junction bases with no gene match: 7. This CDR3 has 15 amino acids. The CDR3 sequence: CSANPSGGSTDTQYF. As DNA, the CDR3 is TGCAGTGCCAACCCCAGCGGGGGGAGCACAGATACGCAGTATTTT.

The chain employs TRBV6-5 and TRBJ2-5; 7 nucleotides align to TRBD2. V lost 4 bases and J lost 12; bases outside the gene matches: 8. The CDR3 length is 12 residues. The germline V gene encodes CDR1 MNHEY and CDR2 SVGAGI. CDR3: CASSSSAGVEYF. The CDR3 region has the DNA TGTGCCAGCAGTTCCTCCGCGGGAGTAGAGTACTTC.

This chain links TRBV29-1 with TRBJ1-1; tentative D call: TRBD1 (6 bases). The CDR3 has 17 amino acids. V was shortened by 5 bases and J by 7 bases, with 29 bases between the two germline ends. CDR1 and CDR2 from the germline V gene are SQVTM and ANQGSEA. CDR3: CSVSHFRQDSLLFEAFF. As DNA, the CDR3 is TGCAGCGTTTCTCATTTCCGACAGGACTCCCTCCTTTTTGAAGCTTTCTTT.

J is TRBJ1-6 and V is TRBV11-1; 7 nucleotides agree with TRBD1. This CDR3 spans 14 amino acids. Germline CDR1 SGHAT, CDR2 FQDESV (reference sequence). Germline trimming cut 5 bases from V and 8 bases from J; bases unmatched to any gene: 6. The DNA for the CDR3 is TGTGCCAGCAGCCGACAGGGCGGATATTCACCCCTCCACTTT. Its translation is CASSRQGGYSPLHF. Full variable domain (rest looked up from reference TRBV11-1 and TRBJ1-6): EAEVAQSPRYKITEKSQAVAFWCDPISGHATLYWYRQILGQGPELLVQFQDESVVDDSQLPKDRFSAERLKGVDSTLKIQPAELGDSAMYLCASSRQGGYSPLHFGNGTRLTVT.

The V gene is TRBV3-1, the J gene TRBJ1-2, with TRBD1 matching 7 bases. CDR1 is LGHDT and CDR2 is YNNKEL in the germline V gene (reference sequence). The V gene end was trimmed by 2 bases and the J gene end by 3 bases; junction bases not matched to a gene: 6. CDR3 length equals 15 residues. CDR3: CASSQKQGSYYGYTF. DNA for the CDR3: TGTGCCAGCAGCCAAAAACAGGGGTCTTACTATGGCTACACCTTC.